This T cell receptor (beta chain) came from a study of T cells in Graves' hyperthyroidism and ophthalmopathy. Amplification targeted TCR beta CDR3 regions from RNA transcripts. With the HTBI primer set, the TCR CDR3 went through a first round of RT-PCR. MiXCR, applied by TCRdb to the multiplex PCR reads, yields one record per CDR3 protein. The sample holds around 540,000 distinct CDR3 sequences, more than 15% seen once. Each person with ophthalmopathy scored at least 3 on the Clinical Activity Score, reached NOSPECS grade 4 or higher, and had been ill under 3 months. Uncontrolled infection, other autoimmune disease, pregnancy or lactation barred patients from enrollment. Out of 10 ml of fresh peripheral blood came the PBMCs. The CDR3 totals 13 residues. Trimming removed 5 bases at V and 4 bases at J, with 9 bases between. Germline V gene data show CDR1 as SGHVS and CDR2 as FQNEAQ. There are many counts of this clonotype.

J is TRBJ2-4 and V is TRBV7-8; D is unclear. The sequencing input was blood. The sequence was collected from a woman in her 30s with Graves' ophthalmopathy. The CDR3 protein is CASSLNSKNIQYF. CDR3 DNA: TGTGCCAGCAGCCTTAACTCAAAAAACATTCAGTACTTC.